The text below deals with one T cell receptor beta chain. The entry originates in a study of regulatory T cells in long-lasting Graves disease. With 4 bases clipped from V and 5 bases from J, the junction kept 5 bases outside the gene matches. Germline values: CDR1 SQVTM, CDR2 ANQGSEA. This CDR3 region has 13 residues. Time point of the sample: newly diagnosed GD, antithyroid drugs for less than 3 months. Extracted RNA from PBMCs served as the source of the TCR library. Libraries of TCR beta came from iRepertoire HTBI primers plus Arm-PCR of CDR3 regions. Each CDR3 protein is one row after TCRdb ran MiXCR on the multiplex PCR reads. The table includes about 520,000 distinct CDR3 sequences, 9.5% to 15% detected once. In addition, the sample was reused for a study of T cells in Graves' hyperthyroidism and ophthalmopathy. That report adds: Calling Graves' hyperthyroidism stable meant ophthalmopathy did not progress within 18 months.

The origin of this receptor is a woman aged 30 to 39 with Graves disease. The material was peripheral blood mononuclear cells (PBMCs), obtained at new diagnosis, from a patient treated with antithyroid drugs. The chain employs TRBV29-1 and TRBJ1-5; the match to TRBD1 covers 7 bases. In DNA, the CDR3 is TGCAGCGTTGCTGAAGGGGGCGATCAGCCCCAGCATTTT. It yields the protein CSVAEGGDQPQHF.